Listed here are 31 T cell receptor beta chains from one sample, sequenced in a study of T cell repertoires in cytomegalovirus infection. A single record per CDR3 protein comes from TCRdb applying MiXCR to the reads. The sample holds some 250,000 distinct CDR3 sequences, roughly 9% seen once. Sample: PBMCs. All receptors come from a human donor in good health (CMV status not recorded). Some clones in this sample may be carry-over from other donors' samples.

This chain uses TRBV5-4 with TRBJ2-7; perhaps TRBD2 as D (6 bases). The CDR3 runs 14 residues. Germline CDR1 reads SGHNT; CDR2 reads YYREEE (reference sequence). Deletions cut 4 bases from V and 1 base from J, with 12 bases between. CDR3 sequence (DNA): TGTGCCAGCAGCCCGGACCTAGCGTCCTACGAGCAGTACTTC. Translating gives CASSPDLASYEQYF.

There are many counts of this clonotype. CDR3 amino acids: CASSLLNGGGNTIYF. In DNA, the CDR3 is TGTGCCAGCAGCCTTCTCAATGGGGGTGGAAACACCATATATTTT. V is TRBV11-2 and J is TRBJ1-3; TRBD1 is a possible D gene (5 bases). Trimming stripped 5 bases from V and 3 bases from J, with 14 bases between. The germline CDR1 and CDR2 sequences are SGHAT and FQNNGV. The CDR3 totals 15 residues.

This clonotype was seen a handful of times. The chain combines TRBV7-2 with TRBJ2-2; D gene ambiguous. Trimming took off 1 base at V and 7 bases at J, with 7 bases between the two ends. The germline V gene encodes CDR1 SGHTA and CDR2 FQGNSA. The CDR3 spans 13 residues. As DNA, the CDR3 is TGTGCCAGCAGCTTAGGGACCGGCGGGGAGCTGTTTTTT. Amino acid sequence: CASSLGTGGELFF.

The chain recombines TRBV20-1 with TRBJ1-2; 8 nucleotides align to TRBD1. Germline V gives CDR1 DFQATT, CDR2 SNEGSKA (reference sequence). V shed 0 bases, J shed 4 bases, and the junction held 4 bases outside the gene matches. The CDR3 extends over 14 amino acids. For the CDR3, the DNA is TGCAGTGCTAGAGATAAGGGACAGGCCTATGGCTACACCTTC. This codes for CSARDKGQAYGYTF.

This clonotype was found many times. The rearrangement links TRBV11-2 to TRBJ2-3; 9 positions match TRBD1. Germline CDR1 SGHAT, CDR2 FQNNGV. After removal of 5 bases from V and 0 bases from J, the junction contained 9 bases not matched to a gene. This CDR3 is built from 17 residues. CDR3 bases: TGTGCCAGCAGCCCGCGGGACAGGGAACTTAGCACAGATACGCAGTATTTT. Its translation: CASSPRDRELSTDTQYF.

There are many counts of this clonotype. This chain joins TRBV20-1 and TRBJ2-7; possible D gene TRBD1, 5 bases. The CDR3 is 14 amino acids. V was trimmed by 0 bases and J by 0 bases, leaving 9 bases between them. Germline CDR1 reads DFQATT; CDR2 reads SNEGSKA (reference sequence). The DNA of the CDR3 is TGCAGTGCTAGAGATCAGGGTGCCTCCTACGAGCAGTACTTC. It codes for CSARDQGASYEQYF.

This clonotype appeared many times. V usage is TRBV7-9 and J usage is TRBJ2-1, with a tentative D call TRBD2 (7 bases). Germline CDR1 is SEHNR and CDR2 is FQNEAQ (reference sequence). The CDR3 runs to 17 residues. V dropped 4 bases and J dropped 9 bases, with 25 bases sitting between them. CDR3 region: CASSSRGGTAATREQFF. CDR3 sequence (DNA): TGTGCCAGCAGCTCGAGGGGGGGTACGGCCGCTACTCGTGAGCAGTTCTTC.

The table lists this clonotype with many counts. The chain recombines TRBV7-2 with TRBJ2-6; D uncertain. Trimming took 1 base from V and 2 from J, leaving 12 bases between them. The CDR3 runs 17 residues. CDR1 is SGHTA, CDR2 FQGNSA, per germline. CDR3 sequence: CASSLEGFLTGANVLTF. CDR3 DNA: TGTGCCAGCAGCTTAGAAGGCTTCCTTACTGGGGCCAACGTCCTGACTTTC.

The V call is TRBV18, the J call TRBJ2-1; 9 bases match TRBD1. CDR3 size: 14 residues. The ends lost 4 bases at V and 7 bases at J; junction bases unmatched: 5. The V gene's germline CDR1 is KGHSH and CDR2 LQKENI. The CDR3 DNA reads TGTGCCAGCTCACGGGACAGGGCATGGAATGAGCAGTTCTTC. Its translation is CASSRDRAWNEQFF.

The table lists this clonotype with a few counts. The J gene is TRBJ2-6, the V gene TRBV10-3, with 7 bases fitting TRBD1. The CDR3 is 16 residues long. Germline V CDR1 and CDR2: ENHRY, SYGVKD. Losses at the gene ends were 8 bases for V and 0 bases for J; bases not matched to a gene: 7. This CDR3 reads CAIGKGQHSGANVLTF. In DNA form, the CDR3 reads TGTGCCATCGGAAAGGGACAGCACTCTGGGGCCAACGTCCTGACTTTC.

This clonotype was found a few times. The genes are TRBV7-9 and TRBJ2-4; TRBD1 aligns across 10 bases. The trim removed 5 bases at V and 2 bases at J, leaving 9 bases unmatched. Germline V gene sequence: CDR1 SEHNR, CDR2 FQNEAQ (reference sequence). The CDR3 is 17 residues long. The CDR3 DNA follows: TGTGCCAGCAGCCCCCAAGGACAGGGGGTATCCAAAAACATTCAGTACTTC. Its translation is CASSPQGQGVSKNIQYF.

The table lists this clonotype with many counts. The chain joins TRBV7-2 to TRBJ1-1; D gene uncertain. Trimming cost V 2 bases and J 3 bases, with 7 bases left between them. CDR3 length: 13 amino acids. Germline V gene lookup returns CDR1 SGHTA and CDR2 FQGNSA. The CDR3 DNA is TGTGCCAGCAGCTTAATAGGGTACACTGAAGCTTTCTTT. Its translation: CASSLIGYTEAFF.

Comments on this clonotype: A clone one base away is much larger, so this may be a read error. The missing conserved phenylalanine or tryptophan at the end of this CDR3 makes a read error likely. The chain is built from TRBV14 and TRBJ2-1; 7 bases match TRBD2. V lost 4 bases and J lost 7; bases outside the gene matches: 4. This CDR3 spans 13 amino acids. Germline CDR1 reads SGHDN; CDR2 reads FVKESK. CDR3 amino acids: CASSPRLANEQFL. In DNA form, the CDR3 reads TGTGCCAGCAGCCCCAGACTAGCAAATGAGCAGTTCCTC.

The chain recombines TRBV7-6 with TRBJ1-1; weak D call: TRBD1 (6 bases). The germline V gene has CDR1 SGHVS and CDR2 FNYEAQ. CDR3 length: 13 residues. The germline V and J ends were trimmed by 5 bases and 7 bases, with 14 bases remaining between them. DNA of the CDR3: TGTGCCAGCAGCCCGGCCGGACAGCGTGAAGCTTTCTTT. It specifies CASSPAGQREAFF.

At least ten counts were recorded for this clonotype. The genes are TRBV7-2 and TRBJ2-5; TRBD2 agrees at 11 bases. The J segment lost 4 bases and the V segment lost 5 bases, leaving 6 bases of the junction unmatched. CDR1 is SGHTA, CDR2 FQGNSA, per germline. The CDR3 is 15 residues long. DNA for the CDR3: TGTGCCAGCAGCATGACTAGCGGGACGGGAGAGACCCAGTACTTC. Translation gives CASSMTSGTGETQYF.

This chain links TRBV12-3 or TRBV12-4 with TRBJ1-5; the D gene is possibly TRBD1 (5 bases). V dropped 2 bases and J dropped 4 bases, with 12 bases sitting between them. The CDR3 covers 15 residues. CDR3 in amino acids: CASSLSDSGNQPQHF. The CDR3, as DNA: TGTGCCAGCAGTTTATCCGACAGTGGGAATCAGCCCCAGCATTTT.

The chain links TRBV5-8 to TRBJ2-1; D gene uncertain. This CDR3 region has 13 residues. Between the trimmed V and J ends, which lost 1 base and 6 bases, there was a span of 8 bases. Germline CDR1 SGHTS, CDR2 YDEGEE. The CDR3 DNA is TGTGCCAGCAGCTTGTACGGAACCAATGAGCAGTTCTTC. Protein sequence: CASSLYGTNEQFF.

Many counts were recorded for this clonotype. The V and J genes are TRBV7-2 and TRBJ1-1; a possible D gene is TRBD1 (5 bases). The V gene lost 1 base and the J gene lost 0 bases, with 9 bases spanning the gap. The germline CDR1 and CDR2 sequences are SGHTA and FQGNSA. This CDR3 has 15 residues. DNA of the CDR3: TGTGCCAGCAGCTTAGAGGTCAGGGTGAACACTGAAGCTTTCTTT. This encodes CASSLEVRVNTEAFF.

This clonotype has at least ten counts. This sequence joins TRBV7-2 and TRBJ1-1; D possibly corresponds to TRBD1 (5 bases). CDR3 size: 15 residues. The V end was cut by 3 bases, the J end by 4 bases, with 15 bases between. The germline V gene encodes CDR1 SGHTA and CDR2 FQGNSA. This CDR3 reads CASSLDGGTGTEAFF. In DNA, the CDR3 is TGTGCCAGCAGCTTGGACGGGGGGACGGGCACTGAAGCTTTCTTT.

This clonotype was counted a few times. This rearrangement joins TRBV9 to TRBJ2-5; no clear D. Germline CDR1 is SGDLS and CDR2 is YYNGEE. V shed 3 bases and J shed 2 bases, with 11 bases lying between them. The CDR3 extends over 14 amino acids. In nucleotides, the CDR3 is TGTGCCAGCAGCGAACAGACAAGACAAGAGACCCAGTACTTC. This codes for CASSEQTRQETQYF.

This clonotype was detected many times. This chain joins TRBV20-1 and TRBJ2-3; D gene uncertain. Per germline, CDR1 DFQATT and CDR2 SNEGSKA (reference sequence). The CDR3 sequence is 15 residues long. CDR3 residues: CSLPAIRTNTDTQYF. In DNA form, the CDR3 reads TGCAGCTTACCCGCCATTAGAACTAACACAGATACGCAGTATTTT.

This clonotype was picked up many times. Here the CDR3 DNA reads TGTGCCAGCACCCCGGGCTGGGGCTCTGGAGGAGAGACCCAGTACTTC. Encoded protein: CASTPGWGSGGETQYF. The chain joins TRBV7-2 to TRBJ2-5, with D possibly called TRBD1 or TRBD2 (5 bases each). Trimming removed 7 bases at V and 4 bases at J, with 22 bases between. The germline V gene has CDR1 SGHTA and CDR2 FQGNSA. This CDR3 is built from 16 residues.

The table lists this clonotype with many counts. V gene TRBV7-9 combines with J gene TRBJ2-7, with TRBD2 identical over 10 bases. V gave up 1 base and J gave up 2 bases; unmatched junction bases: 5. CDR1 is SEHNR, CDR2 FQNEAQ, per germline (reference sequence). The CDR3 totals 16 residues. Here the CDR3 DNA reads TGTGCCAGCAGCTTAGGGCTAGCGGGGGTCACCTACGAGCAGTACTTC. It encodes CASSLGLAGVTYEQYF.

A word on this clonotype: A much larger clone differs by one base, so this may be a read error. The CDR3 ends on some other residue instead of the conserved phenylalanine or tryptophan, so this is likely a read error. The chain has TRBV19 and TRBJ1-2; no definite D call. The CDR3 has 15 residues. Germline V gene sequence: CDR1 LNHDA, CDR2 SQIVND (reference sequence). Trimming left V 0 bases short and J 4 bases short, with 12 bases between. The DNA for the CDR3 is TGTGCCAGTAGTATAGAAGACGGAGCCCCCTATGGCTACACCCTC. It is translated as CASSIEDGAPYGYTL.

This clonotype was found many times. The chain has TRBV6-1 and TRBJ1-1; no firm D call. The CDR3 sequence is 14 residues long. Trimming stripped 2 bases from V and 3 bases from J, with 10 bases between. From germline, CDR1 is MNHNS and CDR2 SASEGT. The CDR3 spells CASSERYRDTEAFF. The CDR3 region has the DNA TGTGCCAGCAGTGAAAGGTATCGGGACACTGAAGCTTTCTTT.

This clonotype came up many times. V and J are TRBV7-2 and TRBJ2-5; possible D gene TRBD1, 6 bases. The germline CDR1 and CDR2 sequences are SGHTA and FQGNSA. V lost 6 bases and J lost 3, with 11 bases in between. This CDR3 has 13 amino acids. The CDR3 loop is CASSQGNKETQYF. The CDR3 nucleotides are TGTGCCAGCAGTCAGGGGAACAAAGAGACCCAGTACTTC. Based on the CDR3 plus reference TRBV7-2 and TRBJ2-5, the full variable domain is GAGVSQSPSNKVTEKGKDVELRCDPISGHTALYWYRQSLGQGLEFLIYFQGNSAPDKSGLPSDRFSAERTGGSVSTLTIQRTQQEDSAVYLCASSQGNKETQYFGPGTRLLVL.

This clonotype was seen ten or more times. CDR3 DNA: TGTGCCAGCACCAAACCTCCGCAGGGCGGAGGACTAGCGGCAGCTAGGGACACAGATACGCAGTATTTT. It yields the protein CASTKPPQGGGLAAARDTDTQYF. This chain links TRBV7-6 with TRBJ2-3, with 10 bases matching TRBD2. The CDR3 sequence is 23 residues long. V was clipped by 7 bases and J by 2 bases; unmatched bases: 30. Germline values: CDR1 SGHVS, CDR2 FNYEAQ.

This clonotype was found a few times. The chain uses TRBV7-2 and TRBJ1-2; the D gene is possibly TRBD1 (6 bases). CDR1 is SGHTA and CDR2 is FQGNSA in the germline V gene. Trimming took off 0 bases at V and 4 bases at J, with 12 bases between the two ends. CDR3 length: 15 residues. As DNA, the CDR3 is TGTGCCAGCAGCTTAGCCCAGGACAGATCCTATGGCTACACCTTC. Amino acids: CASSLAQDRSYGYTF.

This clonotype was recorded a few times. The chain carries TRBV6-8 and TRBJ1-1, with a possible D match to TRBD1 (5 bases). Germline CDR1 is MNHGY and CDR2 is SAAAGT. With 7 bases removed from V and 4 bases from J, the gap between germline ends came to 22 bases. The CDR3 sequence is 16 residues long. CDR3 DNA sequence: TGTGCCAGCAAATTCATTTCGGTTCAGGGTGTCACTGAAGCTTTCTTT. It encodes CASKFISVQGVTEAFF.

With regard to this clonotype: A single base separates this from a much larger clone, so it may be a read error. This chain links TRBV7-6 with TRBJ2-3, with TRBD1 matching over 7 bases. This CDR3 has 17 residues. CDR1 and CDR2 from the germline V gene are SGHVS and FNYEAQ. The junction had 8 bases not matched to a gene; V was cut back by 1 base and J by 1 base. The CDR3 loop reads CASSLGSQGTRTDTQYF. In DNA, the CDR3 is TGTGCCAGCAGCTTAGGGTCACAGGGGACCCGCACAGATACGCAGTATTTT.

At least ten counts were recorded for this clonotype. The rearrangement links TRBV7-2 to TRBJ1-1; possibly TRBD1 for D (5 bases). Germline values: CDR1 SGHTA, CDR2 FQGNSA. V lost 4 bases and J lost 2, with 23 bases in between. The CDR3 loop spans 18 amino acids. In DNA form, the CDR3 reads TGTGCCAGCAGCTCTGCGTTGAGGGGCCCCCAGAGAAACACTGAAGCTTTCTTT. Encoded protein: CASSSALRGPQRNTEAFF. The variable domain in full, with the rest retrieved from reference TRBV7-2 and TRBJ1-1, is GAGVSQSPSNKVTEKGKDVELRCDPISGHTALYWYRQSLGQGLEFLIYFQGNSAPDKSGLPSDRFSAERTGGSVSTLTIQRTQQEDSAVYLCASSSALRGPQRNTEAFFGQGTRLTVV.